One sample yielded the 17 T cell receptor beta chains listed below, sequenced in a study of shared clonotypes between healthy human individuals. The data were produced by immunoSEQ multiplex PCR, yet TCRdb's version contains in-frame clones alone and is incomplete. The table has roughly 2.5 million clones, roughly 92% seen once. The sample consisted of naive CD4+ T cells sorted from blood. Subset here: CD45RA+ positively selected. Receptors originate from a man in his late teens or twenties in good health.

The V gene is TRBV30, the J gene TRBJ1-3; D is undetermined. This CDR3 region has 12 residues. Trimming shortened V by 8 bases and J by 0 bases, and 8 bases separated the two germline ends. Germline CDR1 reads GTSNPN; CDR2 reads SVGIG (reference sequence). CDR3: CALSGSGNTIYF. The CDR3 DNA is TGTGCCCTAAGTGGCTCTGGAAACACCATATATTTT. Drawing the rest from reference TRBV30 and TRBJ1-3, the complete variable domain is SQTIHQWPATLVQPVGSPLSLECTVEGTSNPNLYWYRQAAGRGLQLLFYSVGIGQISSEVPQNLSASRPQDRQFILSSKKLLLSDSGFYLCALSGSGNTIYFGEGSWLTVV.

The chain recombines TRBV7-3 with TRBJ2-5; no clear D gene. The CDR3 extends over 13 amino acids. Between the trimmed V and J ends, which lost 1 base and 4 bases, there was a span of 7 bases. Looked up from germline, CDR1 is SGHTA and CDR2 is FQGTGA. CDR3 in amino acids: CASSLRRGETQYF. The CDR3, as DNA: TGTGCCAGCAGCTTAAGGCGAGGAGAGACCCAGTACTTC.

The rearrangement uses TRBV6-6 and TRBJ1-2; 8 bases align to TRBD1. This CDR3 has 15 residues. J gave up 10 bases and V 5 bases, and 15 bases lay outside the gene matches. CDR1 is MNHNY and CDR2 is SVGAGI in the germline V gene (reference sequence). In nucleotides, the CDR3 is TGTGCCAGCAGTGCTCAATTGACAGGGGCTGCGGACTACACCTTC. This encodes CASSAQLTGAADYTF.

This chain connects TRBV29-1 to TRBJ1-1, with D possibly TRBD1 on 6 matching bases. Trimming cost V 7 bases and J 0 bases, with 15 bases left between them. CDR1 SQVTM and CDR2 ANQGSEA come from the germline V gene. CDR3 length: 14 amino acids. CDR3 protein: CSALDRMMNTEAFF. The CDR3 DNA sequence: TGCAGCGCTCTTGACAGGATGATGAACACTGAAGCTTTCTTT.

The J gene is TRBJ1-5, the V gene TRBV11-2, with D tentatively TRBD1 (5 bases). V was cut by 1 base and J by 8 bases, with 15 bases left in between. The CDR3 covers 15 residues. Germline CDR1 and CDR2: SGHAT and FQNNGV. CDR3 DNA: TGTGCCAGCAGCTTAGGTACAGGCCGTACGGAGCCCCAGCATTTT. Protein sequence: CASSLGTGRTEPQHF.

J is TRBJ2-5 and V is TRBV19; D is tentatively TRBD1 or TRBD2 (7 bases each). This CDR3 is 14 amino acids long. CDR1 is LNHDA, CDR2 SQIVND, per germline (reference sequence). Trimming took 8 bases from V and 2 from J, leaving 15 bases between them. As DNA, the CDR3 is TGTGCCAGTGCAGGGGGAGGGTTACAAGAGACCCAGTACTTC. Protein sequence: CASAGGGLQETQYF.

The chain is built from TRBV5-1 and TRBJ2-2; 9 bases map to TRBD1. The CDR3 runs 13 residues. V shed 5 bases and J 13 bases; nucleotides not matched to a gene: 9. Germline V gives CDR1 SGHRS, CDR2 YFSETQ. CDR3: CASSGPGQGRLFF. In DNA form, the CDR3 reads TGCGCCAGCAGTGGACCGGGACAGGGTAGGCTGTTTTTT.

V gene TRBV27 combines with J gene TRBJ2-5; D unresolved. The CDR3 extends over 18 amino acids. V dropped 0 bases and J dropped 2 bases, with 19 bases sitting between them. Germline V CDR1 and CDR2: MNHEY, SMNVEV (reference sequence). The CDR3 reads CASSLSSLGLGNQETQYF. In DNA form, the CDR3 reads TGTGCCAGCAGTTTATCGAGCCTGGGCTTGGGTAATCAAGAGACCCAGTACTTC.

The chain employs TRBV6-6 and TRBJ2-3; D gene unclear. Germline lookup yields CDR1 MNHNY and CDR2 SVGAGI (reference sequence). This CDR3 is built from 11 residues. Trimming stripped 4 bases from V and 6 bases from J, with 5 bases between. DNA for the CDR3: TGTGCCAGCAGTTGGTCGGATACGCAGTATTTT. It translates to CASSWSDTQYF.

This chain joins TRBV27 and TRBJ2-1; D uncertain. CDR1 and CDR2 (germline): MNHEY, SMNVEV (reference sequence). The CDR3 totals 15 residues. Trimming removed 3 bases from V and 0 bases from J, with 9 bases in between. The CDR3 loop reads CASSFASSSYNEQFF. For the CDR3, the DNA is TGTGCCAGCAGTTTCGCCAGCAGCTCCTACAATGAGCAGTTCTTC.

The genes are TRBV14 and TRBJ1-2; 9 bases fit TRBD1. The CDR3 spans 13 residues. Looked up from germline, CDR1 is SGHDN and CDR2 is FVKESK. V trimming: 2 bases; J trimming: 8 bases; junction bases outside the gene matches: 3. The CDR3 sequence: CASSQSGTGGYTF. CDR3 DNA sequence: TGTGCCAGCAGCCAATCCGGGACAGGGGGCTACACCTTC.

The chain recombines TRBV6-5 with TRBJ2-7; perhaps TRBD2 as D (5 bases). The germline V and J ends were trimmed by 8 bases and 4 bases, with 12 bases remaining between them. The germline V gene encodes CDR1 MNHEY and CDR2 SVGAGI. The CDR3 totals 12 residues. Written as DNA, the CDR3 is TGTGCCAGCGGACCCCCGGGATACGAGCAGTACTTC. Amino acid sequence: CASGPPGYEQYF.

A remark on this clone: The same CDR3 is also encoded by other DNA sequences in this sample. This rearrangement joins TRBV2 to TRBJ2-2, with D maybe TRBD1 (6 bases). Germline CDR1 SNHLY, CDR2 FYNNEI. This CDR3 is 13 amino acids long. V was trimmed by 5 bases and J by 5 bases, leaving 9 bases between them. This chain's CDR3 is CASSQQGTGELFF. The CDR3, as DNA: TGTGCCAGCAGTCAACAGGGAACCGGGGAGCTGTTTTTT. The whole variable domain, remainder taken from reference TRBV2 and TRBJ2-2, is EPEVTQTPSHQVTQMGQEVILRCVPISNHLYFYWYRQILGQKVEFLVSFYNNEISEKSEIFDDQFSVERPDGSNFTLKIRSTKLEDSAMYFCASSQQGTGELFFGEGSRLTVL.

The chain employs TRBV7-2 and TRBJ1-4; TRBD1 matches at 12 bases. Germline values: CDR1 SGHTA, CDR2 FQGNSA. This CDR3 contains 18 residues. V dropped 0 bases and J dropped 3; count of bases not matched to a gene: 5. CDR3 amino acids: CASSLAGTGGASNEKLFF. In DNA form, the CDR3 reads TGTGCCAGCAGCTTAGCGGGGACAGGGGGCGCGTCTAATGAAAAACTGTTTTTT.

The rearrangement joins TRBV29-1 to TRBJ2-5, with a possible D match to TRBD1 (6 bases). The better agreement between TRBJ2-7 and the DNA end casts doubt on the J call. CDR1 SQVTM and CDR2 ANQGSEA come from the germline V gene. The CDR3 runs to 12 residues. The CDR3 region has the DNA TGCAGCGTTGAACAGGGGCGACGCGAGCAGTACTTC. Residues: CSVEQGRREQYF.

The CDR3 DNA reads TGTGCCAGCAGTGGCATTAACCCACGGAATGAGCAGTTCTTC. This codes for CASSGINPRNEQFF. This sequence joins TRBV7-2 and TRBJ2-1; no clear D. The CDR3 has 14 residues. V gave up 6 bases and J gave up 7 bases, with 16 bases separating them. Germline CDR1 and CDR2: SGHTA and FQGNSA.

This clone was counted between two and nine times. The genes are TRBV30 and TRBJ1-4, with D perhaps matching TRBD1 (5 bases). V shed 3 bases and J shed 0 bases, with 8 bases lying between them. The germline V gene encodes CDR1 GTSNPN and CDR2 SVGIG (reference sequence). The CDR3 covers 14 residues. As DNA, the CDR3 is TGTGCCTGGAGCCAGGGAGCAACTAATGAAAAACTGTTTTTT. It encodes CAWSQGATNEKLFF.